This entry is about one TCR beta chain. The data were taken from a study of blood T cell repertoires in COVID-19. The cohort comprised adults aged roughly 18 to 95 years residing in approximately 25 US areas. Per the original data handling: Estimation of nucleated cell counts relied on the amplification of reference gene primers. Some clones are missing from TCRdb's copy, which holds only in-frame ones; the method was immunoSEQ multiplex PCR. V, J and clone size reflect that table, while D and trimming were determined from the DNA. In the table there are a few hundred thousand clones, roughly 80% of which are singletons. This TCR was recovered from a woman aged 50 to 65 who had recovered from COVID-19. Source material: PBMCs or T cells enriched from blood (not recorded which).

The CDR3 DNA follows: TGTGCCATCAGTGAAGACAGGGGGTGGGGAGGCTACACCTTC. Translating it yields CAISEDRGWGGYTF. The chain links TRBV10-3 to TRBJ1-2; 9 nucleotides agree with TRBD1. V shed 3 bases and J 8 bases; nucleotides not matched to a gene: 7. The V gene's germline CDR1 is ENHRY and CDR2 SYGVKD. The CDR3 length is 14 residues.